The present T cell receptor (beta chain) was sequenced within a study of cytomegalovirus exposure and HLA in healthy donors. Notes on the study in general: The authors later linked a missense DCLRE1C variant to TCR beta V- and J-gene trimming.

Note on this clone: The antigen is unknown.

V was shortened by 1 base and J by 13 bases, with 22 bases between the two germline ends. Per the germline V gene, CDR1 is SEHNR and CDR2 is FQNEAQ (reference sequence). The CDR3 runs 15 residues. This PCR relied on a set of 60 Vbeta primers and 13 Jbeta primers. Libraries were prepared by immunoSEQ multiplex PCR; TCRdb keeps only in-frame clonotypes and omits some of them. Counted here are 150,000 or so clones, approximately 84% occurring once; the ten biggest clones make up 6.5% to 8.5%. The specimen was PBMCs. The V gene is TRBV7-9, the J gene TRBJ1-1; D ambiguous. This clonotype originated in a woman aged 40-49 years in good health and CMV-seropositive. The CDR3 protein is CASSLGLVTVEAGFF. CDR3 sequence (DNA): TGTGCCAGCAGCTTAGGGTTGGTTACAGTCGAAGCCGGTTTCTTT.